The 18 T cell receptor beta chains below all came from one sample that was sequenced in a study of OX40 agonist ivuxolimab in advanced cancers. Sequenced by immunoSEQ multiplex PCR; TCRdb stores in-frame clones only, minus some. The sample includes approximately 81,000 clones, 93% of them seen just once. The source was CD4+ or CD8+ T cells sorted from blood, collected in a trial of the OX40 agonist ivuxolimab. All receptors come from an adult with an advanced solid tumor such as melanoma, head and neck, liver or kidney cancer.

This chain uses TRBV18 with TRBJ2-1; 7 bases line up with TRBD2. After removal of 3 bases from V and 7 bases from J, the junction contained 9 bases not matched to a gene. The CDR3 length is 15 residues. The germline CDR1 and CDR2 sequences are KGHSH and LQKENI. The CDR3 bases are TGTGCCAGCTCACCGGGAGGGAGGGCGGTGAATGAGCAGTTCTTC. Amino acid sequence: CASSPGGRAVNEQFF.

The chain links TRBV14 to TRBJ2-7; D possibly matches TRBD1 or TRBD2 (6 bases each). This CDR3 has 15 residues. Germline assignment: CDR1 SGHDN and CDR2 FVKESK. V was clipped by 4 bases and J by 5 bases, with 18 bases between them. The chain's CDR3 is CASSRSYREADEQYF. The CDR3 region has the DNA TGTGCCAGCAGCCGTAGCTACAGGGAGGCCGACGAGCAGTACTTC.

CDR3 sequence reads: CASSDQTEGYEQYF. CDR3 nucleotides: TGTGCCAGCAGCGACCAGACAGAGGGGTACGAGCAGTACTTC. The chain has TRBV9 and TRBJ2-7, with D perhaps given as TRBD1 or TRBD2 (5 bases each). Germline-derived CDR1 and CDR2 are SGDLS and YYNGEE. CDR3 length equals 14 residues. V was pared by 3 bases and J by 4 bases, with 14 bases between.

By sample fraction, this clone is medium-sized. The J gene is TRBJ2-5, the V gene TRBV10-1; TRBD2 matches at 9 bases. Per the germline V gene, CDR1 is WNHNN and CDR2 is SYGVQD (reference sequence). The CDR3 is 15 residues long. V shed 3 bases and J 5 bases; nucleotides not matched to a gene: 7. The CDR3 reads CASSEAGGSGETQYF. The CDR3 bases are TGCGCCAGCAGTGAAGCGGGGGGATCGGGGGAGACCCAGTACTTC.

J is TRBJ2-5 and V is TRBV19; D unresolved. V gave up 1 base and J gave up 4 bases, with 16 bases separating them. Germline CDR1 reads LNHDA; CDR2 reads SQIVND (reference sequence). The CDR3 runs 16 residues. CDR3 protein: CASSIAAGPFPETQYF. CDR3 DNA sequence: TGTGCCAGTAGTATAGCCGCCGGGCCTTTCCCAGAGACCCAGTACTTC.

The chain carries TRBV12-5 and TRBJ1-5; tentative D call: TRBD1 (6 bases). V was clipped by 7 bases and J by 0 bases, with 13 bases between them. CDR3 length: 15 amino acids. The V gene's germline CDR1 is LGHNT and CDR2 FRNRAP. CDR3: CASVRTDYSNQPQHF. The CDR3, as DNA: TGTGCTAGTGTTCGGACAGATTATAGCAATCAGCCCCAGCATTTT.

Here the CDR3 DNA reads TGTGCCAGCAGCTTACGGGTGGCAGGCCCAAACACTGAAGCTTTCTTT. It codes for CASSLRVAGPNTEAFF. The V gene is TRBV13, the J gene TRBJ1-1; D call uncertain. Trimming pared 2 bases from V and 2 bases from J, leaving 15 bases between. This CDR3 comprises 16 residues. CDR1 PRHDT and CDR2 FYEKMQ come from the germline V gene (reference sequence).

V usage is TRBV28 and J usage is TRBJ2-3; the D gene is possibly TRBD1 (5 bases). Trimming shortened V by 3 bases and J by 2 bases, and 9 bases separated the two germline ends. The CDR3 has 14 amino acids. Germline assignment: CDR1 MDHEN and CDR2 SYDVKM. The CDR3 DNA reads TGTGCCAGCAGTTTTCCGACAGTCACAGATACGCAGTATTTT. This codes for CASSFPTVTDTQYF.

CDR3 sequence (DNA): TGTGCCAGCAGCCCCCGGACAGGGCGGTCAGAGACCCAGTACTTC. Protein: CASSPRTGRSETQYF. The V gene is TRBV11-2, the J gene TRBJ2-5; 8 bases are shared with TRBD1. V was pared by 5 bases and J by 4 bases, with 9 bases of the junction left unmatched. Germline V CDR1 and CDR2: SGHAT, FQNNGV. The CDR3 runs to 15 residues. The complete variable domain, with remaining parts taken from reference TRBV11-2 and TRBJ2-5, reads EAGVAQSPRYKIIEKRQSVAFWCNPISGHATLYWYQQILGQGPKLLIQFQNNGVVDDSQLPKDRFSAERLKGVDSTLKIQPAKLEDSAVYLCASSPRTGRSETQYFGPGTRLLVL.

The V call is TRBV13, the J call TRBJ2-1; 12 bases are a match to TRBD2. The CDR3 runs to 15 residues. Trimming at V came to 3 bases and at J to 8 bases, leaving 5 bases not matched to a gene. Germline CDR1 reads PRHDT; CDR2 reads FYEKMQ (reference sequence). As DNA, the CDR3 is TGTGCCAGCAGCTTGCCTAGCGGGGGGGACGATGAGCAGTTCTTC. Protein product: CASSLPSGGDDEQFF.

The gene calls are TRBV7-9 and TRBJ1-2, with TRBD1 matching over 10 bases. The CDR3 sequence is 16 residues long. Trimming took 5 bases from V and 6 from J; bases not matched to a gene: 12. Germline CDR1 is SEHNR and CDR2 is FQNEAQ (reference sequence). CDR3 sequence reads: CASSRLSDRGLDGYTF. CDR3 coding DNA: TGTGCCAGCAGCCGGTTATCCGACAGGGGGCTTGATGGCTACACCTTC.

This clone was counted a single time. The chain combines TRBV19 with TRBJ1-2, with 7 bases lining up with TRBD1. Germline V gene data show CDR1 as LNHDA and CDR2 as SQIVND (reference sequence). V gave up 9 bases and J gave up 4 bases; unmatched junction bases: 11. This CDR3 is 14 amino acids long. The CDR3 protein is CASIEGAERYGYTF. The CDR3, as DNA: TGTGCCAGCATAGAGGGGGCCGAACGCTATGGCTACACCTTC. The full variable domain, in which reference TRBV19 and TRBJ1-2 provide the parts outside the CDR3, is DGGITQSPKYLFRKEGQNVTLSCEQNLNHDAMYWYRQDPGQGLRLIYYSQIVNDFQKGDIAEGYSVSREKKESFPLTVTSAQKNPTAFYLCASIEGAERYGYTFGSGTRLTVV.

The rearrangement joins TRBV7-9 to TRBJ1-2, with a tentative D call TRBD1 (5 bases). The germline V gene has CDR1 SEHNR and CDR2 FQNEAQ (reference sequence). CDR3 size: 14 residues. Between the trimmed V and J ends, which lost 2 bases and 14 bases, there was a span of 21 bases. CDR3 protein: CASSLPMDKPLGTF. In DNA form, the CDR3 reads TGTGCCAGCAGCTTACCGATGGACAAACCTCTTGGGACCTTC.

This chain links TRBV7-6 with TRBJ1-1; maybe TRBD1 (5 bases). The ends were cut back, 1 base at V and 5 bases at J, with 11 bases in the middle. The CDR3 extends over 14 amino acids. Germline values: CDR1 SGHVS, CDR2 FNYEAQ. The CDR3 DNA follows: TGTGCCAGCAGCTTAGTCTTGGGGGGGACTGAAGCTTTCTTT. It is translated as CASSLVLGGTEAFF.

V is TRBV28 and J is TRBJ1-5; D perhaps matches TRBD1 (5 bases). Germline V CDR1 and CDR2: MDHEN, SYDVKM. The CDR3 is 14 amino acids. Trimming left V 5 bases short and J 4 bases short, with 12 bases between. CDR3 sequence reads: CASSPPGGNQPQHF. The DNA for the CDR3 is TGTGCCAGCAGTCCGCCTGGGGGGAATCAGCCCCAGCATTTT.

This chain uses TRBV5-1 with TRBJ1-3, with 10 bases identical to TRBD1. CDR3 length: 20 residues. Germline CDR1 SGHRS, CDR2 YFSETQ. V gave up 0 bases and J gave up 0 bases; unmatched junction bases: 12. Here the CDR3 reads CASSLAPGTGDPYSGNTIYF. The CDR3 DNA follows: TGCGCCAGCAGCTTGGCCCCCGGGACAGGGGACCCATACTCTGGAAACACCATATATTTT.

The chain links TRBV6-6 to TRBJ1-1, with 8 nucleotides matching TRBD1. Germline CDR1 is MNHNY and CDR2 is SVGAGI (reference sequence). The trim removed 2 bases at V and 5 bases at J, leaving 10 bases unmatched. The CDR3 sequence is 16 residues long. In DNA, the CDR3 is TGTGCCAGCAGTTACACCCAGGGGGCGGGATGGACTGAAGCTTTCTTT. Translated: CASSYTQGAGWTEAFF.

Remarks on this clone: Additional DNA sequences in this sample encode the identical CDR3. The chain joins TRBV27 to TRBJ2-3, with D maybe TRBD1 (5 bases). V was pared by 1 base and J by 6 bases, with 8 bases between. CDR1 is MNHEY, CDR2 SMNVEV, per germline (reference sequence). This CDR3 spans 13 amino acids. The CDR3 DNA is TGTGCCAGCAGTTTATGGGGCCCGGATACGCAGTATTTT. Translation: CASSLWGPDTQYF.